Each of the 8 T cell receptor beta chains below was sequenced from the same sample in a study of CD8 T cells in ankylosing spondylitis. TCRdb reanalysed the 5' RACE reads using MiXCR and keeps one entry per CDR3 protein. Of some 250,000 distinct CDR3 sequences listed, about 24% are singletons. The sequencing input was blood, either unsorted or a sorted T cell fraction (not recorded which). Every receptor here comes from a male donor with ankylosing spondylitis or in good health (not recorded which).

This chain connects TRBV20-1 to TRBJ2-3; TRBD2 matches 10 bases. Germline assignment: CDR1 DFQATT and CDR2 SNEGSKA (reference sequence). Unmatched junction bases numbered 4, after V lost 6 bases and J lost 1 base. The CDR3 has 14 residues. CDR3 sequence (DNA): TGCAGTGCCGAAAGCGGGGGGGGCACAGATACGCAGTATTTT. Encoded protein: CSAESGGGTDTQYF.

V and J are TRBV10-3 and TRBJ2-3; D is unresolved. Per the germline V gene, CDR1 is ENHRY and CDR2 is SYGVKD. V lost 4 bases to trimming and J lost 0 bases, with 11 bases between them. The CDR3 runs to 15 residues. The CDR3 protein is CAISGAAKSTDTQYF. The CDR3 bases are TGTGCCATCAGTGGGGCGGCGAAGAGCACAGATACGCAGTATTTT.

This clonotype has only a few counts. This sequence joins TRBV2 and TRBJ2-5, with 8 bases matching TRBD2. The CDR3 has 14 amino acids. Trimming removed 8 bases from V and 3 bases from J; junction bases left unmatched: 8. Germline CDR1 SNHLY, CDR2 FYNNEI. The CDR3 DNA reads TGTGCCAGCCGGCGCCGGGGGGGCGAAGAGACCCAGTACTTC. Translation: CASRRRGGEETQYF.

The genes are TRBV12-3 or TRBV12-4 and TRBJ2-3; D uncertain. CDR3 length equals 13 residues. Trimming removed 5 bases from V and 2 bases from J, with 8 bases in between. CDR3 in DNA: TGTGCCAGCAGTCTCTCCTACACAGATACGCAGTATTTT. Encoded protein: CASSLSYTDTQYF.

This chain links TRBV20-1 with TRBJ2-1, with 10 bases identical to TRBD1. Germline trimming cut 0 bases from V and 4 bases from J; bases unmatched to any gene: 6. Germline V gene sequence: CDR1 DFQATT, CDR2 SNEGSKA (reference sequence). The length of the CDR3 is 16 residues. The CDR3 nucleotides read TGCAGTGCTAGAGATCTTCCGGGACAGGGGTACAATGAGCAGTTCTTC. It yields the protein CSARDLPGQGYNEQFF.

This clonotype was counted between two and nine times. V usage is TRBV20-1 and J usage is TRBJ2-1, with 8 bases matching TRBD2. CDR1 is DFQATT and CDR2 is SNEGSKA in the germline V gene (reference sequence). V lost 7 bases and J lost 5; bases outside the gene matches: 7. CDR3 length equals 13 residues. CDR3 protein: CSVRGGHDNEQFF. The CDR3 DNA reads TGCAGTGTCCGGGGGGGCCACGACAATGAGCAGTTCTTC.

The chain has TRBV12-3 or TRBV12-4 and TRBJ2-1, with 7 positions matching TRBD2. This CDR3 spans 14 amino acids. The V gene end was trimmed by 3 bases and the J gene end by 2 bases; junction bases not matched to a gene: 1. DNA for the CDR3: TGTGCCAGCAGTTTGCGGGAGACCTACAATGAGCAGTTCTTC. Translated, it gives CASSLRETYNEQFF.

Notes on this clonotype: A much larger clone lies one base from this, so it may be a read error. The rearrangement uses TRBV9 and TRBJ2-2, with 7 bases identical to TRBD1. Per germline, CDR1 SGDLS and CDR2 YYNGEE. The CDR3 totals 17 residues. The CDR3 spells CAGSAGGGQDNTGELFF. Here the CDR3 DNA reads TGTGCCGGCAGCGCCGGAGGAGGACAGGATAACACCGGGGAGCTGTTTTTT.